Here is one TCR beta chain with its context. As yet, its antigen is unknown. CDR3 length equals 15 residues. Germline V lookup: CDR1 ENHRY, CDR2 SYGVKD. The V segment lost 6 bases and the J segment 1 base; nucleotides outside the gene matches: 4. This entry is derived from a study of cytomegalovirus exposure and HLA in healthy donors. PCR used 60 Vbeta primers and 13 Jbeta primers. Clones were read by immunoSEQ multiplex PCR, and TCRdb kept only the in-frame ones, dropping some. Here the sample spans roughly 160,000 clones, roughly 80% being singletons. Whole-study results and caveats: Researchers counted roughly 150 TCR beta chains as cytomegalovirus-associated. Looking again later, the authors saw that most CMV-associated TCR beta chains seemed HLA-restricted. TCR beta chain V- and J-gene trimming was linked, in a later analysis, to a missense variant in DCLRE1C. Rare TCR sequences predominated, though certain public TCRs were found in many donors.

Sequenced sample: PBMCs. The chain joins TRBV10-3 to TRBJ2-1; 9 bases are a match to TRBD2. The origin of this receptor is a male donor in good health and CMV-seronegative. The CDR3 DNA is TGTGCCATCAGCGGTAGCGGGAGTTCCTACAATGAGCAGTTCTTC. It specifies CAISGSGSSYNEQFF.